What follows is one T cell receptor (beta chain) and its context. The data stem from a study of blood T cell repertoires in COVID-19. Study summary: PBMCs, B-cell-depleted T cells, or T cells were the source of the cDNA or gDNA that made up the material.

Participants, 18 to 89 years old, spanned fewer than 25 US areas. TCRdb's table, derived via immunoSEQ multiplex PCR, lists solely in-frame clones and lacks some. The sample includes approximately 240,000 clones, about 79% of them seen just once. The sequencing input was PBMCs or T cells enriched from blood (not recorded which). The clonotype originates from a woman aged 35 to 49 with acute COVID-19.

The CDR3 loop is CASSEGSNYGYTF. In DNA form, the CDR3 reads TGTGCCAGCTCAGAGGGTTCTAACTATGGCTACACCTTC. This chain links TRBV18 with TRBJ1-2; no clear D gene. V dropped 5 bases and J dropped 0 bases, with 7 bases sitting between them. The CDR3 length is 13 residues. CDR1 KGHSH and CDR2 LQKENI come from the germline V gene. Using reference TRBV18 and TRBJ1-2 for the parts outside the CDR3, the full variable domain is NAGVMQNPRHLVRRRGQEARLRCSPMKGHSHVYWYRQLPEEGLKFMVYLQKENIIDESGMPKERFSAEFPKEGPSILRIQQVVRGDSAAYFCASSEGSNYGYTFGSGTRLTVV.